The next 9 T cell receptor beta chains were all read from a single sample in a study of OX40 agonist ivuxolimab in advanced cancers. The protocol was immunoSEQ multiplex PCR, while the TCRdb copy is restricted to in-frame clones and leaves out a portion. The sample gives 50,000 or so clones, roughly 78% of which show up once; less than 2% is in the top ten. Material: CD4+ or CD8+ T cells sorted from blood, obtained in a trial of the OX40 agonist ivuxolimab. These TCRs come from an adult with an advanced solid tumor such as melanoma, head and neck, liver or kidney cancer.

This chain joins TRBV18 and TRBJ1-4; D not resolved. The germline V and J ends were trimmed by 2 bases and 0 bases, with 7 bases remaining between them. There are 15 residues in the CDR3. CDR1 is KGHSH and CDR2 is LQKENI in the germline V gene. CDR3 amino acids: CASSPAATTNEKLFF. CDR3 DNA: TGTGCCAGCTCACCAGCCGCGACAACTAATGAAAAACTGTTTTTT.

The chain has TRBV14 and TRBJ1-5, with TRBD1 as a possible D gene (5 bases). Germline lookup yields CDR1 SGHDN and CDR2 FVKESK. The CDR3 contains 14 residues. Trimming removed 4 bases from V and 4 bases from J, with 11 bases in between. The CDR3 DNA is TGTGCCAGCAGCCCATTGGGGGTAAATCAGCCCCAGCATTTT. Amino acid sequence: CASSPLGVNQPQHF.

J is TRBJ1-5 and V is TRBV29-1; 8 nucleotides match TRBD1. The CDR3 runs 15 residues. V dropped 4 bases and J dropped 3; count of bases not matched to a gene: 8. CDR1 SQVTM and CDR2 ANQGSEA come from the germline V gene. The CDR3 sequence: CSVASGQEPNQPQHF. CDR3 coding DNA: TGCAGCGTTGCTTCGGGACAGGAACCCAATCAGCCCCAGCATTTT.

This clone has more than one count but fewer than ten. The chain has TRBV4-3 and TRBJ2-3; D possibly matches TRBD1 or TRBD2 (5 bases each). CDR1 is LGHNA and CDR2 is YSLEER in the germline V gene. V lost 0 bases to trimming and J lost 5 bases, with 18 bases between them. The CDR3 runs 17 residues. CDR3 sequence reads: CASSQDLPGHGRDTQYF. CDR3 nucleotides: TGCGCCAGCAGCCAAGATCTACCAGGGCATGGGAGAGATACGCAGTATTTT.

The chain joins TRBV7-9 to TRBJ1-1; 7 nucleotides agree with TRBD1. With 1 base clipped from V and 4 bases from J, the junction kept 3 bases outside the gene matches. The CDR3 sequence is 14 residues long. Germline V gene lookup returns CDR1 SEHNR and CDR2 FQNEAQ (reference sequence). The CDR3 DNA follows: TGTGCCAGCAGCTTAGAGGGGGCCGGCACTGAAGCTTTCTTT. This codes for CASSLEGAGTEAFF. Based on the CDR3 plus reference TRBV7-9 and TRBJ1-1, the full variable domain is DTGVSQNPRHKITKRGQNVTFRCDPISEHNRLYWYRQTLGQGPEFLTYFQNEAQLEKSRLLSDRFSAERPKGSFSTLEIQRTEQGDSAMYLCASSLEGAGTEAFFGQGTRLTVV.

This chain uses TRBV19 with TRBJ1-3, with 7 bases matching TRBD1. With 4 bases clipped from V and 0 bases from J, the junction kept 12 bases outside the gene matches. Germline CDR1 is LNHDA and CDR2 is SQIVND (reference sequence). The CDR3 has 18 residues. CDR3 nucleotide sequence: TGTGCCAGTAGTAGCGGACAGGCTTATTTTGTCTCTGGAAACACCATATATTTT. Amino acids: CASSSGQAYFVSGNTIYF.

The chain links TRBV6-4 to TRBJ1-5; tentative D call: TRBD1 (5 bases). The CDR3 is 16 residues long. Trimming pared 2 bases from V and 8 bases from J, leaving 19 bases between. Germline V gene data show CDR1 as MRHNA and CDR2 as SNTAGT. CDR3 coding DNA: TGTGCCAGCAGTGACGTCCAGGGTGGGGAGAAGAAGCCCCAGCATTTT. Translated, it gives CASSDVQGGEKKPQHF.

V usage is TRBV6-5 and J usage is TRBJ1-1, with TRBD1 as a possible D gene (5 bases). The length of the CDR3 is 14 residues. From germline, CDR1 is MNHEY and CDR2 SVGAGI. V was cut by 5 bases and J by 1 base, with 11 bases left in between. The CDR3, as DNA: TGTGCCAGCAGTCGGGGGGGATCGAACACTGAAGCTTTCTTT. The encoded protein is CASSRGGSNTEAFF.

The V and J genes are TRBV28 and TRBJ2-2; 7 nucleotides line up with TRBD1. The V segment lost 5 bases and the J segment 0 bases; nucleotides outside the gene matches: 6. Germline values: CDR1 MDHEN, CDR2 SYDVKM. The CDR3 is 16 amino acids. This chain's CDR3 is CASSPPTGPNTGELFF. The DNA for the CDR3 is TGTGCCAGCAGTCCCCCGACAGGGCCGAACACCGGGGAGCTGTTTTTT.